Reported below is one TCR beta chain. Antigen: not known. V lost 4 bases to trimming and J lost 5 bases; unmatched junction nucleotides: 8. The CDR3 loop spans 14 amino acids. Germline values: CDR1 SGHRS, CDR2 YFSETQ. These data belong to a study of Tregs in tolerant kidney transplant recipients. Study outcomes and limitations: Activated donor B cell expansion appeared to reveal the most relevant donor-specific TCRbeta repertoire. This study did not directly address biological reproducibility.

Sequencing used immunoSEQ multiplex PCR; TCRdb keeps in-frame clones, though not all of them. The repertoire includes hundreds of thousands of clones, about four fifths of them detected once, and about 0.64% sits in the top ten. Unstimulated Tregs (CD4+CD25+CD127-) and CD4+CD25- non-Tregs were sorted from PBMCs. The receptor was derived from a human donor in good health. The source material was CD4+ T cells from blood. V gene TRBV5-1 combines with J gene TRBJ2-5; TRBD1 matches 7 bases. The CDR3 loop is CASSAGTVPETQYF. In nucleotides, the CDR3 is TGCGCCAGCAGCGCCGGGACAGTTCCGGAGACCCAGTACTTC.